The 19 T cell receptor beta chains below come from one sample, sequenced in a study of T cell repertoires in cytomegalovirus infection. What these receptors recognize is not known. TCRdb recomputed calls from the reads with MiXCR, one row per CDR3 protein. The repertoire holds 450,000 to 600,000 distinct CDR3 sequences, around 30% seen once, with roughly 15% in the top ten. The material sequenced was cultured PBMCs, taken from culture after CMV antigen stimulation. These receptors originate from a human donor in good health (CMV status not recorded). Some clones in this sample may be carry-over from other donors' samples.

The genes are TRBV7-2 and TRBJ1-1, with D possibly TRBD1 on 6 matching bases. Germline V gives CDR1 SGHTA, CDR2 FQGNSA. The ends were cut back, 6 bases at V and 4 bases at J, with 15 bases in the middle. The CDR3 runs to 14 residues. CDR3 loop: CASSQQGLGTEAFF. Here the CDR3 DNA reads TGTGCCAGCAGTCAACAGGGCTTGGGCACTGAAGCTTTCTTT.

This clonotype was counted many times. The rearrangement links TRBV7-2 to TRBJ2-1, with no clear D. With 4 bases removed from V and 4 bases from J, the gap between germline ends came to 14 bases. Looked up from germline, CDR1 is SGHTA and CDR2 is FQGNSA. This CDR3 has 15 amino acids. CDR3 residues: CASSSPGRHYNEQFF. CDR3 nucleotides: TGTGCCAGCAGCTCCCCTGGGCGGCATTACAATGAGCAGTTCTTC.

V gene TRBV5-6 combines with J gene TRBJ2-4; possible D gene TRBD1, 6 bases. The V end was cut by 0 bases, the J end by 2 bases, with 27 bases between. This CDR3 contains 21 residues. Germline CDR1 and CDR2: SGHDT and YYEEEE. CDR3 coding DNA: TGTGCCAGCAGCTTGGATGGGTCAGGGTATCGGGTGGGGACACCCAAAAACATTCAGTACTTC. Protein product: CASSLDGSGYRVGTPKNIQYF.

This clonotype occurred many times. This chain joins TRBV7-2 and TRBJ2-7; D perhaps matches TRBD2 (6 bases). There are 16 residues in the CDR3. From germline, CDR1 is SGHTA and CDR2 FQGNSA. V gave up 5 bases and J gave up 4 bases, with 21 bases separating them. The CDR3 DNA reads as TGTGCCAGCAGCGTTCTTATGTTCTGGCGGGAATACGAGCAGTACGTC. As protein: CASSVLMFWREYEQYV.

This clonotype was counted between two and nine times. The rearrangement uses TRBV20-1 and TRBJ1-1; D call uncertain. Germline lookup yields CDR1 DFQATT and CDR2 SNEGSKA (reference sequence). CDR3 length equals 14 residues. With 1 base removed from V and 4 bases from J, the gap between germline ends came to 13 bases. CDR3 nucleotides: TGCAGTGCTAGAGTAAAGGGTAAGGGCACTGAAGCTTTCTTT. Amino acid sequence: CSARVKGKGTEAFF.

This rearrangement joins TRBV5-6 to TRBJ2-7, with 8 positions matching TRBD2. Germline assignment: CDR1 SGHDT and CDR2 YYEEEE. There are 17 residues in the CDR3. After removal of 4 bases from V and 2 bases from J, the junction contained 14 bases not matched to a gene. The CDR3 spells CASSPTRKREFPYEQYV. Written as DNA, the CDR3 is TGTGCCAGCAGCCCGACTAGAAAGCGGGAGTTCCCCTACGAGCAGTACGTC.

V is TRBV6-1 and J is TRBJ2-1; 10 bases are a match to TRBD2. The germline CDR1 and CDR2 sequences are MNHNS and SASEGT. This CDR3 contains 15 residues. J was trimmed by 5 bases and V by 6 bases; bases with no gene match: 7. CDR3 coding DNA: TGTGCCAGCAGGACTACTAGCGGGAAGGACAATGAGCAGTTCTTC. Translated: CASRTTSGKDNEQFF.

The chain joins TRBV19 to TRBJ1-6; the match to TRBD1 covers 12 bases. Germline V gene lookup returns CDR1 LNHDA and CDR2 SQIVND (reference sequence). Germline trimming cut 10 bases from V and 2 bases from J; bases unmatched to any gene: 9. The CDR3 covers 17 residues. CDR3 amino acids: CATTFGTGGAYNSPLHF. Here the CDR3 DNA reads TGTGCCACCACATTCGGGACAGGGGGCGCCTATAATTCACCCCTCCACTTT.

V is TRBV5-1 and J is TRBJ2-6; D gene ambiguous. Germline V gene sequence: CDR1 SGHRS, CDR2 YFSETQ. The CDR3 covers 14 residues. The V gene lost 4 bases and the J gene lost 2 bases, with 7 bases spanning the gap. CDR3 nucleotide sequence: TGCGCCAGCAGCAGAACCACTGGGGCCAACGTCCTGACTTTC. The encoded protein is CASSRTTGANVLTF.

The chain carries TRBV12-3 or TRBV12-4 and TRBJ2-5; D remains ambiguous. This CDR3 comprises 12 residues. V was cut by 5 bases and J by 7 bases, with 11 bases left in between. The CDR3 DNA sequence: TGTGCCAGCAGTACCGCCGTGGGGACCCAGTACTTC. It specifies CASSTAVGTQYF.

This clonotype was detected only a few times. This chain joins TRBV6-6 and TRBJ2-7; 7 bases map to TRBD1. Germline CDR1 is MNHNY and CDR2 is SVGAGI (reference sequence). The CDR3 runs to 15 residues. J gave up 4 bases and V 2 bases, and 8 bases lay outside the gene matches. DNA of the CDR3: TGTGCCAGCAGTTACATAGGGACAGACGGTTACGAGCAGTACTTC. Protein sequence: CASSYIGTDGYEQYF.

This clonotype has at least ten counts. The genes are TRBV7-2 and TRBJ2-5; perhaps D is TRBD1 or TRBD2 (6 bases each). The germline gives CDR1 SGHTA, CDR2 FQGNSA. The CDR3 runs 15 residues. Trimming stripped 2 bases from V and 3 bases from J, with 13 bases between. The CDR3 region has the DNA TGTGCCAGCAGCTTATCGCCAGGGGAGGAAGAGACCCAGTACTTC. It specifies CASSLSPGEEETQYF. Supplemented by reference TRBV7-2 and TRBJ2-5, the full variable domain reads GAGVSQSPSNKVTEKGKDVELRCDPISGHTALYWYRQSLGQGLEFLIYFQGNSAPDKSGLPSDRFSAERTGGSVSTLTIQRTQQEDSAVYLCASSLSPGEEETQYFGPGTRLLVL.

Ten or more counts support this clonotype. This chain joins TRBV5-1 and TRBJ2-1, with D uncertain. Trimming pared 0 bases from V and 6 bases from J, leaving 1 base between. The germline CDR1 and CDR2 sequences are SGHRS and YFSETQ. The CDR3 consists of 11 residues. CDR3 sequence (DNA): TGCGCCAGCAGCTTGGCCAATGAGCAGTTCTTC. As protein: CASSLANEQFF.

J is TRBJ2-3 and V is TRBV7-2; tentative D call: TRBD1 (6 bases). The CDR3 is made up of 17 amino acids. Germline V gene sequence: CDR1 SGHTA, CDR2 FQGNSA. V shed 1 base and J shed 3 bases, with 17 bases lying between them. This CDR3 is CASSLGPGQSQTDTQYF. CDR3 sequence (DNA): TGTGCCAGCAGCTTAGGCCCCGGACAGAGTCAAACAGATACGCAGTATTTT.

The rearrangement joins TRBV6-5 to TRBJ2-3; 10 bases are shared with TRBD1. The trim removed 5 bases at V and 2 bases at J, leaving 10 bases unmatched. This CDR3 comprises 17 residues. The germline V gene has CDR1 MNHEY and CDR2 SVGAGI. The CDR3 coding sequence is TGTGCCAGCAGTCTCCGGGACAGGGGCCCATCCACAGATACGCAGTATTTT. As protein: CASSLRDRGPSTDTQYF.

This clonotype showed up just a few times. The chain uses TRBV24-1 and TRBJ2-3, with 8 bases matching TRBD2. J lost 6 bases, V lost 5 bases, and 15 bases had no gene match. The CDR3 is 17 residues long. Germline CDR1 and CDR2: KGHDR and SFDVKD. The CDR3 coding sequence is TGTGCCACCAGTGCCCCGCCGACTCGGGAGGGCCGGGATACGCAGTATTTT. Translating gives CATSAPPTREGRDTQYF.

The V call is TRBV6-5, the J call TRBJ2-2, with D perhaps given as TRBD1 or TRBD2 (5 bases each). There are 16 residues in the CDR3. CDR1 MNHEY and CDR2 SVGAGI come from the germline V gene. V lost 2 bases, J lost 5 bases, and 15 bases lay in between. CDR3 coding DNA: TGTGCCAGCAGTTACGGGGCGGGCAGGGTGACCGGGGAGCTGTTTTTT. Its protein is CASSYGAGRVTGELFF.

CDR3 sequence: CASSLAGPGQKKAFF. CDR3 coding DNA: TGCGCCAGCAGCTTGGCCGGACCGGGACAGAAAAAAGCTTTCTTT. The chain carries TRBV5-1 and TRBJ1-1; 7 nucleotides line up with TRBD1. Trimming cost V 0 bases and J 9 bases; bases outside gene matches: 11. Germline CDR1 is SGHRS and CDR2 is YFSETQ. The CDR3 length is 15 residues.

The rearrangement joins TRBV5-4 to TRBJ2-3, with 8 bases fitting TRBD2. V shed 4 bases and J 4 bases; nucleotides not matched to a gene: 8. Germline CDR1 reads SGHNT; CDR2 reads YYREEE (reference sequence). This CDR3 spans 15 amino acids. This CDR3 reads CASSHRTSPSDTQYF. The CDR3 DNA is TGTGCCAGCAGCCATCGGACTAGCCCATCAGATACGCAGTATTTT.